Shown below are 26 T cell receptor beta chains from a single sample sequenced in a study of vaccination effects on CD4 cells after COVID-19. The culture ran for 10 days before CD4+ T cells were isolated. Vaccination of participants consisted of two doses of either the BNT162b2 or mRNA-1273 vaccine. Libraries were prepared by immunoSEQ multiplex PCR; TCRdb keeps only in-frame clonotypes and omits some of them. Altogether tens of thousands of clones are present, just under 75% being singletons, with the ten largest covering under 2.5%. These TCRs' antigens remain unknown. The specimen was CD4+ T cells from PBMCs cultured without peptide, collected after COVID-19 vaccination. The source is a human donor who received a COVID-19 vaccine.

The chain employs TRBV5-6 and TRBJ1-2; D gene unclear. The CDR3 has 14 amino acids. Germline CDR1 SGHDT, CDR2 YYEEEE. V was shortened by 2 bases and J by 0 bases, with 8 bases between the two germline ends. DNA for the CDR3: TGTGCCAGCAGCTTCAGACCTACTAACTATGGCTACACCTTC. Translated, it gives CASSFRPTNYGYTF.

The V and J genes are TRBV5-4 and TRBJ2-5, with D perhaps matching TRBD1 or TRBD2 (6 bases each). CDR3 size: 18 residues. V dropped 0 bases and J dropped 2 bases, with 20 bases sitting between them. The germline CDR1 and CDR2 sequences are SGHNT and YYREEE (reference sequence). The CDR3 here is CASSLGGAVREPQETQYF. DNA for the CDR3: TGTGCCAGCAGCTTGGGGGGGGCGGTTCGGGAACCACAAGAGACCCAGTACTTC. The full variable domain, with the rest looked up from reference TRBV5-4 and TRBJ2-5, is ETGVTQSPTHLIKTRGQQVTLRCSSQSGHNTVSWYQQALGQGPQFIFQYYREEENGRGNFPPRFSGLQFPNYSSELNVNALELDDSALYLCASSLGGAVREPQETQYFGPGTRLLVL.

CDR3 bases: TGTGCCAGCAGTTACTTCGGGAAGAACACTGAAGCTTTCTTT. Encoded protein: CASSYFGKNTEAFF. The J gene is TRBJ1-1, the V gene TRBV6-2 or TRBV6-3; D ambiguous. Between the trimmed V and J ends, which lost 1 base and 1 base, there was a span of 7 bases. The CDR3 loop spans 14 amino acids. CDR1 is MNHEY, CDR2 SVGEGT, per germline.

The rearrangement joins TRBV30 to TRBJ1-6; TRBD1 is a possible D gene (5 bases). Trimming left V 6 bases short and J 5 bases short, with 14 bases between. The CDR3 runs 14 residues. Germline CDR1 is GTSNPN and CDR2 is SVGIG (reference sequence). The CDR3 region is CACPGLTNNSPLHF. Here the CDR3 DNA reads TGTGCCTGCCCGGGACTGACAAATAATTCACCCCTCCACTTT.

The V call is TRBV2, the J call TRBJ1-1, with 9 positions matching TRBD1. In germline, CDR1 is SNHLY, CDR2 FYNNEI. Unmatched junction bases numbered 6, after V lost 6 bases and J lost 1 base. CDR3 length: 15 amino acids. CDR3 in DNA: TGTGCCAGCAGAATCTCGACAGGGGGGAACACTGAAGCTTTCTTT. Protein: CASRISTGGNTEAFF.

The chain couples TRBV29-1 to TRBJ1-2; TRBD1 is a possible D gene (5 bases). With 4 bases removed from V and 6 bases from J, the gap between germline ends came to 9 bases. This CDR3 spans 11 amino acids. The germline CDR1 and CDR2 sequences are SQVTM and ANQGSEA. The CDR3 sequence is CSVGAGNGYTF. CDR3 in DNA: TGCAGCGTTGGGGCAGGGAATGGCTACACCTTC.

The chain is built from TRBV5-1 and TRBJ2-1; a weak D match, TRBD2 (6 bases). Germline V CDR1 and CDR2: SGHRS, YFSETQ. The length of the CDR3 is 14 residues. V was clipped by 7 bases and J by 9 bases, with 20 bases between them. This chain's CDR3 is CASAERLVDGEQFF. The CDR3 DNA reads TGCGCCAGCGCCGAACGACTAGTTGACGGTGAGCAGTTCTTC.

This chain connects TRBV5-1 to TRBJ2-3, with 13 bases that match TRBD2. The CDR3 consists of 16 residues. With 4 bases clipped from V and 5 bases from J, the junction kept 7 bases outside the gene matches. Germline-derived CDR1 and CDR2 are SGHRS and YFSETQ. The chain's CDR3 is CASSPLAGGHKDTQYF. The CDR3 coding sequence is TGCGCCAGCAGCCCACTAGCGGGGGGGCATAAAGATACGCAGTATTTT.

This clone was seen only once. The chain joins TRBV6-6 to TRBJ1-4, with 7 bases fitting TRBD1. The CDR3 sequence is 15 residues long. In germline, CDR1 is MNHNY, CDR2 SVGAGI (reference sequence). J lost 8 bases, V lost 5 bases, and 11 bases had no gene match. The CDR3 DNA sequence: TGTGCCAGCAGTGTCTCAGGGGGGGGAGGGGAAAAACTGTTTTTT. Its translation: CASSVSGGGGEKLFF.

V usage is TRBV18 and J usage is TRBJ2-1, with a tentative D call TRBD1 (5 bases). The CDR3 sequence is 13 residues long. The germline V gene encodes CDR1 KGHSH and CDR2 LQKENI. V shed 2 bases and J shed 7 bases, with 9 bases lying between them. The DNA of the CDR3 is TGTGCCAGCTCACCAATAGGGGTAAATGAGCAGTTCTTC. Protein product: CASSPIGVNEQFF.

The chain has TRBV9 and TRBJ2-5, with 10 bases lining up with TRBD2. V lost 8 bases to trimming and J lost 2 bases; unmatched junction nucleotides: 12. In germline, CDR1 is SGDLS, CDR2 YYNGEE. CDR3 length: 16 residues. CDR3: CASRLAGLQIQETQYF. The DNA of the CDR3 is TGTGCCAGTCGACTAGCGGGCCTGCAGATACAAGAGACCCAGTACTTC.

The chain has TRBV29-1 and TRBJ1-1; D is undetermined. The CDR3 is made up of 15 amino acids. The germline CDR1 and CDR2 sequences are SQVTM and ANQGSEA. Deletions cut 6 bases from V and 4 bases from J, with 21 bases between. The CDR3 bases are TGCAGCGTCCTAAAGTTGGGTCTGGGGAGCACTGAAGCTTTCTTT. Translation: CSVLKLGLGSTEAFF.

This chain joins TRBV6-5 and TRBJ1-5, with TRBD1 matching over 7 bases. CDR3 length: 15 amino acids. The germline V gene has CDR1 MNHEY and CDR2 SVGAGI. Germline trimming cut 4 bases from V and 2 bases from J; bases unmatched to any gene: 5. The CDR3 DNA reads TGTGCCAGCAGTTCGACAGGGAGAGGCAATCAGCCCCAGCATTTT. Amino acids: CASSSTGRGNQPQHF.

This chain uses TRBV27 with TRBJ2-1, with D perhaps matching TRBD2 (5 bases). The V and J ends lost 11 bases and 1 base respectively, with 18 bases between them. Germline loops: CDR1 MNHEY, CDR2 SMNVEV (reference sequence). CDR3 size: 15 residues. CDR3 DNA: TGTGCCCCAGACTATGGGATACCTTCCTACAATGAGCAGTTCTTC. Protein product: CAPDYGIPSYNEQFF.

The chain joins TRBV2 to TRBJ1-4; the match to TRBD1 covers 7 bases. The V gene end was trimmed by 6 bases and the J gene end by 15 bases; junction bases not matched to a gene: 13. From germline, CDR1 is SNHLY and CDR2 FYNNEI. CDR3 length: 13 residues. For the CDR3, the DNA is TGTGCCAGCAGGAAGACAGGGTATCATCAGGTGTTTTTT. This codes for CASRKTGYHQVFF.

The V and J genes are TRBV5-4 and TRBJ2-7; D ambiguous. The ends were cut back, 4 bases at V and 0 bases at J, with 14 bases in the middle. The germline V gene encodes CDR1 SGHNT and CDR2 YYREEE (reference sequence). The CDR3 runs 15 residues. The CDR3 protein is CASSRNLDPSYEQYV. The CDR3, as DNA: TGTGCCAGCAGCAGAAACCTAGATCCCTCCTACGAGCAGTACGTC.

This clone came up a few times. CDR3 residues: CAWRATGSYEQYV. CDR3 nucleotide sequence: TGTGCCTGGAGGGCGACAGGTTCCTACGAGCAGTACGTC. This chain links TRBV30 with TRBJ2-7, with a possible D match to TRBD1 (6 bases). Trimming stripped 3 bases from V and 1 base from J, with 10 bases between. This CDR3 spans 13 amino acids. CDR1 GTSNPN and CDR2 SVGIG come from the germline V gene (reference sequence).

Only a few counts were recorded for this clone. V is TRBV3-1 (or the pseudogene TRBV3-2) and J is TRBJ2-2; weak D call: TRBD2 (6 bases). V was trimmed by 5 bases and J by 4 bases, leaving 11 bases between them. Per germline, CDR1 LGHDT and CDR2 YNNKEL (reference sequence). This CDR3 has 14 amino acids. CDR3 coding DNA: TGTGCCAGCAGCATTCAGGGAGGCACCGGGGAGCTGTTTTTT. Translated: CASSIQGGTGELFF.

V gene TRBV5-6 combines with J gene TRBJ1-1, with D possibly TRBD1 on 6 matching bases. Germline lookup yields CDR1 SGHDT and CDR2 YYEEEE. CDR3 length: 14 amino acids. V was cut by 4 bases and J by 2 bases, with 12 bases left in between. The CDR3 sequence: CASSGGQLNTEAFF. The CDR3 coding sequence is TGTGCCAGCAGCGGTGGACAGCTCAACACTGAAGCTTTCTTT. Supplemented by reference TRBV5-6 and TRBJ1-1, the full variable domain reads DAGVTQSPTHLIKTRGQQVTLRCSPKSGHDTVSWYQQALGQGPQFIFQYYEEEERQRGNFPDRFSGHQFPNYSSELNVNALLLGDSALYLCASSGGQLNTEAFFGQGTRLTVV.

A note on this clone: Other DNA sequences in this sample translate to the same CDR3. This rearrangement joins TRBV7-3 to TRBJ2-5; a possible D gene is TRBD2 (5 bases). Germline V gene lookup returns CDR1 SGHTA and CDR2 FQGTGA. V was pared by 3 bases and J by 5 bases, with 10 bases between. The CDR3 runs to 13 residues. CDR3 sequence reads: CASSLSRGETQYF. Here the CDR3 DNA reads TGTGCCAGCAGCTTGTCCCGAGGGGAGACCCAGTACTTC. The entire variable domain, with the rest obtained from reference TRBV7-3 and TRBJ2-5, is as follows: GAGVSQTPSNKVTEKGKYVELRCDPISGHTALYWYRQSLGQGPEFLIYFQGTGAADDSGLPNDRFFAVRPEGSVSTLKIQRTERGDSAVYLCASSLSRGETQYFGPGTRLLVL.

This chain joins TRBV18 and TRBJ2-2, with 9 bases identical to TRBD1. V shed 6 bases, J shed 6 bases, and the junction held 8 bases outside the gene matches. The CDR3 is 15 residues long. The germline CDR1 and CDR2 sequences are KGHSH and LQKENI. DNA of the CDR3: TGTGCCAGCTCTATGGGACAGGGTGTATCCGGGGAGCTGTTTTTT. Translated, it gives CASSMGQGVSGELFF.

V gene TRBV12-3 or TRBV12-4 combines with J gene TRBJ2-7; 7 nucleotides align to TRBD1. V shed 4 bases and J 2 bases; nucleotides not matched to a gene: 2. The CDR3 runs 13 residues. The CDR3 region is CASSYRGTYEQYV. The CDR3 region has the DNA TGTGCCAGCAGTTACAGGGGCACCTACGAGCAGTACGTC.

The J gene is TRBJ2-2, the V gene TRBV5-1; D ambiguous. CDR3 length equals 15 residues. Germline V gene data show CDR1 as SGHRS and CDR2 as YFSETQ. V was cut by 6 bases and J by 0 bases, with 12 bases left in between. Here the CDR3 reads CASTLQHANTGELFF. DNA of the CDR3: TGCGCCAGCACCCTCCAGCATGCGAACACCGGGGAGCTGTTTTTT.

The chain links TRBV19 to TRBJ1-2; possibly TRBD1 for D (5 bases). The V end was cut by 3 bases, the J end by 8 bases, with 13 bases between. Germline CDR1 is LNHDA and CDR2 is SQIVND (reference sequence). This CDR3 comprises 13 residues. The CDR3 region is CASSMEGRGGYTF. The CDR3 DNA reads TGTGCCAGTAGTATGGAAGGGCGGGGCGGCTACACCTTC.

The chain joins TRBV27 to TRBJ1-2; 7 nucleotides align to TRBD1. The CDR3 is 14 residues long. Losses at the gene ends were 0 bases for V and 8 bases for J; bases not matched to a gene: 6. Looked up from germline, CDR1 is MNHEY and CDR2 is SMNVEV (reference sequence). The CDR3: CASSLSPRGGGYTF. CDR3 DNA sequence: TGTGCCAGCAGTTTATCCCCCAGGGGGGGCGGCTACACCTTC.

J is TRBJ1-1 and V is TRBV5-4, with a weak D call TRBD1 (5 bases). The V gene's germline CDR1 is SGHNT and CDR2 YYREEE (reference sequence). The CDR3 runs to 13 residues. The V gene lost 9 bases and the J gene lost 0 bases, with 12 bases spanning the gap. The CDR3 loop reads CATQRQLNTEAFF. The CDR3 DNA follows: TGTGCCACGCAGAGACAGCTGAACACTGAAGCTTTCTTT.